The clone carrying this T cell receptor beta chain was seen many times. Patients were all node-negative on CT and PET/CT, lacking prior chemotherapy, radiotherapy or other malignancies. At each of two time points, about 6 milliliters of venous blood were taken. The sample originates from a study of prognosis after radiotherapy for stage I lung cancer. Across the whole study: Those with stage I non-small cell lung cancer who took part were enrolled between 2018 and early 2019. In a handful of patients, distant metastases developed after radiotherapy (median roughly 7 months), whereas roughly 16 patients showed no significant progression.

The CDR3 is made up of 13 amino acids. Germline V gives CDR1 DFQATT, CDR2 SNEGSKA (reference sequence). Trimming left V 3 bases short and J 8 bases short, with 16 bases between. Genomic DNA was subjected to two-round multiplex PCR for amplification of TCR beta CDR3. The first PCR round targeted every TRBV and TRBJ gene with specific primers. TCRdb recomputed calls from the multiplex PCR reads with MiXCR, one row per CDR3 protein. The sample lists tens of thousands of distinct CDR3 sequences, roughly 40% occurring once. The chain couples TRBV20-1 to TRBJ1-2, with D tentatively TRBD1 (6 bases). This receptor was obtained from a donor of 50 years or more with non-small cell lung cancer. Source: PBMCs, taken before or after stereotactic body radiation therapy (not recorded which). The chain's CDR3 is CSASPTTGRGYTF. The CDR3 nucleotides read TGCAGTGCTAGCCCTACCACAGGGAGGGGCTACACCTTC.